This passage covers 7 T cell receptor beta chains from one sample sequenced in a study of blood T cell repertoires in COVID-19. Sequencing used immunoSEQ multiplex PCR; TCRdb keeps in-frame clones, though not all of them. The repertoire holds approximately 140,000 clones, with 85% to 90% as singletons. What was sequenced was peripheral blood. Receptors originate from a man older than 75 with acute or convalescent COVID-19.

This rearrangement joins TRBV28 to TRBJ2-5; a weak D match, TRBD1 (6 bases). Germline V gene lookup returns CDR1 MDHEN and CDR2 SYDVKM. V was clipped by 3 bases and J by 1 base, with 15 bases between them. There are 16 residues in the CDR3. CDR3 DNA sequence: TGTGCCAGCAGTTTTCGGCAGGGGCCCCGCCAAGAGACCCAGTACTTC. Translation gives CASSFRQGPRQETQYF. The full variable domain, with the rest looked up from reference TRBV28 and TRBJ2-5, is DVKVTQSSRYLVKRTGEKVFLECVQDMDHENMFWYRQDPGLGLRLIYFSYDVKMKEKGDIPEGYSVSREKKERFSLILESASTNQTSMYLCASSFRQGPRQETQYFGPGTRLLVL.

The genes are TRBV5-1 and TRBJ2-2; a possible D gene is TRBD1 (6 bases). CDR1 SGHRS and CDR2 YFSETQ come from the germline V gene. The CDR3 spans 15 residues. The V gene lost 0 bases and the J gene lost 1 base, with 7 bases spanning the gap. The CDR3 DNA is TGCGCCAGCAGCTTGGCCAGGGGGAACACCGGGGAGCTGTTTTTT. Translation gives CASSLARGNTGELFF.

The genes are TRBV7-9 and TRBJ2-7, with D maybe TRBD2 (6 bases). The germline gives CDR1 SEHNR, CDR2 FQNEAQ (reference sequence). The CDR3 spans 14 residues. V was cut by 3 bases and J by 2 bases, with 11 bases left in between. CDR3: CASSFGGKPYEQYF. CDR3 DNA sequence: TGTGCCAGCAGCTTTGGAGGGAAACCCTACGAGCAGTACTTC.

V and J are TRBV5-6 and TRBJ1-2; D is possibly TRBD1 (6 bases). Trimming cost V 4 bases and J 4 bases, with 14 bases left between them. Germline V gene lookup returns CDR1 SGHDT and CDR2 YYEEEE. The CDR3 is 14 amino acids. The CDR3, as DNA: TGTGCCAGCAGCGTCCGGACAGTGAGCTATGGCTACACCTTC. Translated, it gives CASSVRTVSYGYTF.

The rearrangement links TRBV27 to TRBJ2-1; no clear D gene. V was shortened by 8 bases and J by 0 bases, with 8 bases between the two germline ends. Germline loops: CDR1 MNHEY, CDR2 SMNVEV (reference sequence). This CDR3 is built from 13 residues. The chain's CDR3 is CASRLSSYNEQFF. CDR3 sequence (DNA): TGTGCCAGCCGTCTGAGCTCCTACAATGAGCAGTTCTTC.

The CDR3 nucleotides read TGTGCCAGCACCCGGACAGGGCATATTGAAGCTTTCTTT. Protein: CASTRTGHIEAFF. The V gene is TRBV2, the J gene TRBJ1-1, with TRBD1 identical over 8 bases. V lost 7 bases, J lost 7 bases, and 8 bases stayed unmatched. Germline CDR1 SNHLY, CDR2 FYNNEI. There are 13 residues in the CDR3.

This clone was recorded once. The V gene is TRBV12-2, the J gene TRBJ1-4; whether TRBD1, the table's D call, matches the DNA was not checked. TRBV12-2 is listed as a pseudogene. CDR3 length equals 17 residues. DNA of the CDR3: TGTGCAAGTCTCTTCCGGGACAGGGCCCTTTTTAATGAAAAACTGTTTTTT. It codes for CASLFRDRALFNEKLFF.